Below, 5 T cell receptor beta chains from the same sample are listed, as sequenced in a study of blood T cell repertoires in COVID-19. TCRdb's copy holds only in-frame clones and misses some; the assay was immunoSEQ multiplex PCR. The repertoire holds about 280,000 clones, with around nine tenths as singletons. The sequenced sample consisted of peripheral blood. The receptor source for this set is a man in his forties or fifties with active or convalescent COVID-19.

V gene TRBV7-6 combines with J gene TRBJ1-6; 8 nucleotides line up with TRBD1. Germline V gene data show CDR1 as SGHVS and CDR2 as FNYEAQ. CDR3 length: 14 residues. With V trimmed by 5 bases and J by 10 bases, 7 bases remained unmatched. The DNA of the CDR3 is TGTGCCAGCAGCCCGACAGGGGTACGGTCACCCCTCCACTTT. It specifies CASSPTGVRSPLHF.

The chain combines TRBV3-1 (or the pseudogene TRBV3-2) with TRBJ2-1; D unclear. V was shortened by 0 bases and J by 1 base, with 7 bases between the two germline ends. This CDR3 is built from 15 residues. CDR1 is LGHDT and CDR2 is YNNKEL in the germline V gene (reference sequence). CDR3 in amino acids: CASSQEASSYNEQFF. The CDR3 DNA follows: TGTGCCAGCAGCCAAGAGGCTTCATCCTACAATGAGCAGTTCTTC.

The rearrangement uses TRBV24-1 and TRBJ2-7, with 11 bases identical to TRBD1. The CDR3 runs 15 residues. Per the germline V gene, CDR1 is KGHDR and CDR2 is SFDVKD. The J segment lost 4 bases and the V segment lost 9 bases, leaving 10 bases of the junction unmatched. The CDR3 protein is CATHPGTGGSYEQYF. The CDR3, as DNA: TGTGCCACCCACCCCGGGACAGGGGGTTCGTACGAGCAGTACTTC.

The J gene is TRBJ1-5, the V gene TRBV30, with a possible D match to TRBD1 (6 bases). V shed 5 bases and J shed 7 bases, with 15 bases lying between them. In germline, CDR1 is GTSNPN, CDR2 SVGIG (reference sequence). This CDR3 has 13 amino acids. The CDR3 DNA reads as TGTGCCTGGGCCGGACAGTTAGGGCAGCCCCAGCATTTT. It is translated as CAWAGQLGQPQHF.

In this sample, this clone turned up a few times. The chain combines TRBV12-3 or TRBV12-4 with TRBJ1-2; D is possibly TRBD1 (6 bases). Trimming removed 2 bases at V and 6 bases at J, with 7 bases between. There are 12 residues in the CDR3. For the CDR3, the DNA is TGTGCCAGCAGTTTACAGGGGCATGGCTACACCTTC. This encodes CASSLQGHGYTF.